Here is one T cell receptor beta chain with its context. This sample was taken from a study of cytomegalovirus exposure and HLA in healthy donors. Sequencing used immunoSEQ multiplex PCR; TCRdb keeps in-frame clones, though not all of them. The sample consists of around 240,000 clones, 90% of them appearing once. Germline CDR1 and CDR2: MNHNS and SASEGT. CDR3 size: 15 residues. V lost 6 bases and J lost 3; bases outside the gene matches: 5. This receptor was obtained from a young woman in good health and CMV-seronegative. The sequenced sample consisted of PBMCs. The V call is TRBV6-1, the J call TRBJ2-3; 11 nucleotides align to TRBD2. DNA of the CDR3: TGTGCCAGCAGCGTAGCGGGGGGGCGTACAGATACGCAGTATTTT. It translates to CASSVAGGRTDTQYF.